What follows are 9 T cell receptor beta chains derived from one specimen sequenced in a study of T-cell memory formation after mild COVID-19. TCRdb re-derived calls from the 5' RACE reads in MiXCR, one entry per CDR3 protein. The data contain approximately 190,000 distinct CDR3 sequences, 18% of them singletons. The specimen sequenced was PBMCs or a T cell subset sorted from them (not recorded which). The receptors were gathered from an adult woman who had mild COVID-19 (a few samples of this study predate the infection). Cell type and time point are not known.

This clonotype was observed a handful of times. The V gene is TRBV15, the J gene TRBJ2-3; no firm D call. Germline CDR1 and CDR2: LNHNV and YYDKDF (reference sequence). This CDR3 comprises 13 residues. Trimming stripped 5 bases from V and 4 bases from J, with 10 bases between. The CDR3 is CATSSPASDTQYF. CDR3 bases: TGTGCCACCAGCTCCCCGGCCTCAGATACGCAGTATTTT.

The J gene is TRBJ2-3, the V gene TRBV18; possible D gene TRBD1, 6 bases. CDR3 length: 14 amino acids. Germline V CDR1 and CDR2: KGHSH, LQKENI. The V gene lost 8 bases and the J gene lost 2 bases, with 14 bases spanning the gap. The CDR3 is CASEQGPLTDTQYF. The CDR3 DNA reads as TGTGCCAGCGAACAGGGTCCCCTCACAGATACGCAGTATTTT.

This rearrangement joins TRBV12-3 or TRBV12-4 to TRBJ1-4; 9 nucleotides match TRBD1. This CDR3 is 15 amino acids long. Unmatched junction bases numbered 9, after V lost 5 bases and J lost 8 bases. This chain's CDR3 is CASSGTGTGIEKLFF. The DNA of the CDR3 is TGTGCCAGCAGTGGTACCGGGACAGGGATCGAAAAACTGTTTTTT.

This clonotype has a count of ten or more. This chain links TRBV9 with TRBJ2-5; D gene uncertain. Deletions cut 3 bases from V and 4 bases from J, with 7 bases between. There are 12 residues in the CDR3. Per the germline V gene, CDR1 is SGDLS and CDR2 is YYNGEE. The CDR3 DNA reads TGTGCCAGCAGCGGTAGTAGAGAGACCCAGTACTTC. Translating gives CASSGSRETQYF.

Only a few counts were recorded for this clonotype. The chain joins TRBV2 to TRBJ2-7; tentative D call: TRBD2 (6 bases). CDR3 size: 14 residues. V gave up 6 bases and J gave up 2 bases, with 14 bases separating them. Germline CDR1 and CDR2: SNHLY and FYNNEI. The CDR3 region is CASRGGAGPYEQYF. The CDR3 DNA sequence: TGTGCCAGCAGGGGCGGGGCGGGACCCTACGAGCAGTACTTC.

This clonotype appeared a few times. The chain uses TRBV5-1 and TRBJ2-7, with D perhaps TRBD2 (6 bases). The V gene lost 1 base and the J gene lost 7 bases, with 12 bases spanning the gap. The length of the CDR3 is 13 residues. Germline lookup yields CDR1 SGHRS and CDR2 YFSETQ. The CDR3 region has the DNA TGCGCCAGCAGCTTGTACGGGGCGGGGGAGCAGTACTTC. Its protein product is CASSLYGAGEQYF.

This clonotype came up many times. The chain is built from TRBV5-1 and TRBJ2-3; D call uncertain. The CDR3 length is 12 residues. CDR1 and CDR2 from the germline V gene are SGHRS and YFSETQ. The V gene lost 0 bases and the J gene lost 5 bases, with 4 bases spanning the gap. In DNA form, the CDR3 reads TGCGCCAGCAGCTTGGGGGGAGATACGCAGTATTTT. Protein sequence: CASSLGGDTQYF.

This clonotype is a singleton in its sample. The chain couples TRBV24-1 to TRBJ2-5, with 7 bases matching TRBD2. The length of the CDR3 is 14 residues. CDR1 and CDR2 from the germline V gene are KGHDR and SFDVKD. Trimming took 9 bases from V and 3 from J; bases not matched to a gene: 9. CDR3 DNA: TGTGCCACCGCCCCGACTGGGAGGGAAGAGACCCAGTACTTC. Protein: CATAPTGREETQYF.

This clonotype was detected ten times or more. V and J are TRBV7-9 and TRBJ2-7, with D perhaps TRBD1 (6 bases). This CDR3 is built from 13 residues. V was trimmed by 3 bases and J by 6 bases, leaving 12 bases between them. Germline CDR1 and CDR2: SEHNR and FQNEAQ (reference sequence). CDR3 residues: CASSFTGNGEQYF. In DNA, the CDR3 is TGTGCCAGCAGCTTCACAGGGAATGGCGAGCAGTACTTC.